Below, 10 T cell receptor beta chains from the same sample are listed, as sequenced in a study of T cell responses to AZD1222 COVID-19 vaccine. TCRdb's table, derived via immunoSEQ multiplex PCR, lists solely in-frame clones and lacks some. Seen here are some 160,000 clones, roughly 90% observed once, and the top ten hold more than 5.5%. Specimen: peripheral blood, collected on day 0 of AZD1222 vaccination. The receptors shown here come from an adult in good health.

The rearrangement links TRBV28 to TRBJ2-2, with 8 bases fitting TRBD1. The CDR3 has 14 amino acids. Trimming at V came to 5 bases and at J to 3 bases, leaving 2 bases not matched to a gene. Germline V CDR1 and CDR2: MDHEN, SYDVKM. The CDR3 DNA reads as TGTGCCAGCAGTGGCAGGGGGCACACCGGGGAGCTGTTTTTT. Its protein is CASSGRGHTGELFF.

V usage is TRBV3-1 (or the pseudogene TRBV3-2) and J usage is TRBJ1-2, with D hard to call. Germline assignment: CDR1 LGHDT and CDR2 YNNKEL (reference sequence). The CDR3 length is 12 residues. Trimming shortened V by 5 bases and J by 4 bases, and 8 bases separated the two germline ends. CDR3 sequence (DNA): TGTGCCAGCAGCACAGAATTCTATGGCTACACCTTC. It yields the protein CASSTEFYGYTF.

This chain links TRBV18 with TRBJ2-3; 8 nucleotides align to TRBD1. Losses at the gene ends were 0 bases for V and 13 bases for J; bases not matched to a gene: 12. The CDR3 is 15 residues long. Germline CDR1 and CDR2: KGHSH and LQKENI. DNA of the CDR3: TGTGCCAGCTCACCACCCTCCTTATCCGGACAGGGCGAGTATTTT. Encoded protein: CASSPPSLSGQGEYF.

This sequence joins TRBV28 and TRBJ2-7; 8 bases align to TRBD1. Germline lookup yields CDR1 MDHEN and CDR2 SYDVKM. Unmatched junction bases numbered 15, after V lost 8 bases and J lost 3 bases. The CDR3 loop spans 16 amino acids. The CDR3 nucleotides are TGTGCCAGCCGACCTTCCGTAGGACAGGGTATCTACGAGCAGTACTTC. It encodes CASRPSVGQGIYEQYF.

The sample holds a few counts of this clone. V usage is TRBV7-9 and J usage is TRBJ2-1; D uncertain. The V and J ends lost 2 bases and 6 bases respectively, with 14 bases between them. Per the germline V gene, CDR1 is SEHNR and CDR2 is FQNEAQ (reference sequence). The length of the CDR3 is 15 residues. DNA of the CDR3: TGTGCCAGCAGCTTACTCAATCAAGGACGCAATGAGCAGTTCTTC. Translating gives CASSLLNQGRNEQFF.

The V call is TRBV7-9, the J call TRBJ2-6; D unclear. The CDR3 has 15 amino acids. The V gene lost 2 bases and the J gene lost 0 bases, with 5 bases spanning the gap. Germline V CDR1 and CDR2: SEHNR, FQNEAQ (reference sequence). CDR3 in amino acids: CASSLRSSGANVLTF. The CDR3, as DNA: TGTGCCAGCAGCTTAAGGAGCTCTGGGGCCAACGTCCTGACTTTC.

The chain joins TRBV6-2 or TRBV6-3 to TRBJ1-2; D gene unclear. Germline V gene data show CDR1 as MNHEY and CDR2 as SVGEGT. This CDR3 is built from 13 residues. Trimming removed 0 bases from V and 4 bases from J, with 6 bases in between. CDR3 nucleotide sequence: TGTGCCAGCAGTTACTCGGGGATCTATGGCTACACCTTC. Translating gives CASSYSGIYGYTF.

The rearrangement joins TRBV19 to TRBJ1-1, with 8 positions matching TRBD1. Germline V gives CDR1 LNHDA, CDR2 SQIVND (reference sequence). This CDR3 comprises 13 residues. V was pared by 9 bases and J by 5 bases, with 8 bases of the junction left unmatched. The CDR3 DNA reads TGTGCCAGCCTTGACAGGGGTGAAACTGAAGCTTTCTTT. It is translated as CASLDRGETEAFF.

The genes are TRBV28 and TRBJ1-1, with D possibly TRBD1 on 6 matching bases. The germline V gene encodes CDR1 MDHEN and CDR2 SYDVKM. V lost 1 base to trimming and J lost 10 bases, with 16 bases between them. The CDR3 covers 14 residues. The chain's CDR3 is CASSLSRGGLSAFF. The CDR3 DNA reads TGTGCCAGCAGTTTATCTCGCGGGGGCTTGTCAGCTTTCTTT.

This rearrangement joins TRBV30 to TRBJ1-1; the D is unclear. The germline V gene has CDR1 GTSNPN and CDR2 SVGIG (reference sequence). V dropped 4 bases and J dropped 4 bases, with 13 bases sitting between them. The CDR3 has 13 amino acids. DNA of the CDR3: TGTGCCTGGAATAGGGCGGCGGGCACTGAAGCTTTCTTT. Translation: CAWNRAAGTEAFF.